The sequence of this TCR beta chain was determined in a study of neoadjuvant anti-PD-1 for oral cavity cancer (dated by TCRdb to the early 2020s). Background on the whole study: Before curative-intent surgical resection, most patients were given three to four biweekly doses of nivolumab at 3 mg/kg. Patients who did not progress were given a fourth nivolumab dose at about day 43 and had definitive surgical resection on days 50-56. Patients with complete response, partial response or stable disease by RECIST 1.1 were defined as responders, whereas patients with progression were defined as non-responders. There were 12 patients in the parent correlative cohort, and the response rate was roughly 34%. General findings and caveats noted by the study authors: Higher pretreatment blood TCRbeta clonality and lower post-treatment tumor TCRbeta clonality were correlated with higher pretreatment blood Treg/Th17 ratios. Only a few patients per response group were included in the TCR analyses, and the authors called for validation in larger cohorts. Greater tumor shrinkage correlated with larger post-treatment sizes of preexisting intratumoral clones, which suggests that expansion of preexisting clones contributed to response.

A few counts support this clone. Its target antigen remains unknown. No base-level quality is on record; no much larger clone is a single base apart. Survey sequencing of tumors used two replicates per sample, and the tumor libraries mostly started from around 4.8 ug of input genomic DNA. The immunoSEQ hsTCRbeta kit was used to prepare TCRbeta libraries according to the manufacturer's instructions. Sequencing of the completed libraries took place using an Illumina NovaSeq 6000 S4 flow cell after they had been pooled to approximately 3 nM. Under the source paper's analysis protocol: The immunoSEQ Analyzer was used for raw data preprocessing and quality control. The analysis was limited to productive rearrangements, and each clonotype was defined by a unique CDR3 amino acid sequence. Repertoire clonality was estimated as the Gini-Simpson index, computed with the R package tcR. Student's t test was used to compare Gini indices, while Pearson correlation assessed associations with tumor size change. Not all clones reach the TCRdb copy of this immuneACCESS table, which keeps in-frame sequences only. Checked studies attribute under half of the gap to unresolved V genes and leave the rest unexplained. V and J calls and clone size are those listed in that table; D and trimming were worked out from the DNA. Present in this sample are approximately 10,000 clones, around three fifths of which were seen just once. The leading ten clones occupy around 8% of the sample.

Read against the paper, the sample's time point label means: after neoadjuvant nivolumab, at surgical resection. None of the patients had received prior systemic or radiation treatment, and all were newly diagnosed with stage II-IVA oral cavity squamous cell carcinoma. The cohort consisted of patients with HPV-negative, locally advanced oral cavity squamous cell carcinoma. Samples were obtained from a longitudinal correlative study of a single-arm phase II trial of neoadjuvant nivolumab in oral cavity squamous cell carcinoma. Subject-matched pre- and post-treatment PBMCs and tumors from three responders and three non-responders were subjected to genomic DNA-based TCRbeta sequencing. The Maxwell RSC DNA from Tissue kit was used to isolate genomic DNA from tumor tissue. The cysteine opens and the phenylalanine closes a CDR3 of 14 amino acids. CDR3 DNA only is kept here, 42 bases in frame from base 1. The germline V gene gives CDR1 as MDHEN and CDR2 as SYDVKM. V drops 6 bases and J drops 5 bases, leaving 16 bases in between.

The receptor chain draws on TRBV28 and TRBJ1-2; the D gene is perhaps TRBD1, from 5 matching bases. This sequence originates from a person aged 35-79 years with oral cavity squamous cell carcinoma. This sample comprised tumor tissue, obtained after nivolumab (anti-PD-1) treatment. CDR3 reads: CASSPSGQGYGYTF. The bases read TGTGCCAGCAGCCCTTCGGGGCAGGGTTATGGCTACACCTTC.